This T cell receptor beta chain was captured in a study of T cell responses to AZD1222 COVID-19 vaccine. In the study overall: Both about-4-week and about-12-week second-dose recipients were combined.

Profiled with immunoSEQ multiplex PCR; TCRdb holds only in-frame clones, not every one. The data contain 110,000 to 150,000 clones, roughly 91% of them singletons. The CDR3 covers 16 residues. CDR1 and CDR2 from the germline V gene are SGHNT and YYREEE (reference sequence). Trimming stripped 4 bases from V and 1 base from J, with 14 bases between. On this clone: Its antigen is unknown.

Study results and limitations: Donors were chiefly white British, with a greater number of females, and clonal diversity was perhaps underestimated. Unmutated variant regions are reportedly the target of nearly half of TCRs that are spike-specific.

The source material was peripheral blood, sampled on day 0 of AZD1222 vaccination. The chain couples TRBV5-4 to TRBJ1-4; a possible D gene is TRBD1 (6 bases). The TCR was taken from an adult in good health. The CDR3 spells CASSHRKTGTNEKLFF. The CDR3 DNA follows: TGTGCCAGCAGCCATCGTAAGACAGGAACTAATGAAAAACTGTTTTTT.